This T cell receptor beta chain was found in a study of T-cell reconstitution after alpha-beta-depleted transplantation in children. Using unique molecular identifiers, the investigators prepared the TCRbeta library. One entry per CDR3 protein, called by TCRdb with MiXCR from the PCR reads. The sample includes roughly 490,000 distinct CDR3 sequences, approximately 10% of them seen just once. General observations from the study: About two months after transplant, alpha-beta T cells reportedly came from several hundred expanded graft clones. T cells produced anew were the main source of T-cell counts and diversity one year after transplant. Recipient T cells and thymic progenitors that survived were the source of the high TCRbeta diversity seen at day 60 in some patients.

The sample holds a few counts of this clonotype. Its antigen is currently unknown. This CDR3 is built from 15 residues. The V end lost 1 base, the J end lost 2 bases, and 12 bases lay between the germline ends. The TCR comes from a female patient aged 2-9 years who had a stem cell transplant for aplastic anemia, so the T cells may come from the graft donor. This material consisted of PBMCs, mostly from graft donor cells, taken 180 days after TCRalphabeta/CD19-depleted stem cell transplant. The genes are TRBV12-3 or TRBV12-4 and TRBJ2-7; D ambiguous. The CDR3 is CASSLGHPRAYEQYF. The CDR3 coding sequence is TGTGCCAGCAGTTTAGGGCACCCTCGGGCCTACGAGCAGTACTTC.